The text below deals with one T cell receptor beta chain. This entry is derived from a study of blood T cell repertoires in COVID-19. Germline loops: CDR1 LNHNV, CDR2 YYDKDF (reference sequence). Trimming took 0 bases from V and 4 from J, leaving 12 bases between them. The CDR3 runs 15 residues. The protocol was immunoSEQ multiplex PCR, while the TCRdb copy is restricted to in-frame clones and leaves out a portion. In the table there are under 400,000 clones, about nine tenths of which are singletons. The V gene is TRBV15, the J gene TRBJ1-2, with a weak D call TRBD1 (5 bases). The sequencing input was peripheral blood. The sequence came from a woman aged 55-70 years with COVID-19, enrolled during active disease. CDR3 sequence (DNA): TGTGCCACCAGCAGAGATCGAGACAGCATCTATGGCTACACCTTC. Translation: CATSRDRDSIYGYTF.